This T cell receptor beta chain was profiled in a study of blood T cell repertoires in COVID-19. Germline loops: CDR1 LGHNA, CDR2 YSLEER. The CDR3 is 13 residues long. V lost 0 bases, J lost 7 bases, and 4 bases lay in between. Either two negative PCRs, clearance, or symptom resolution qualified Cohort 3 donors as recovered. Profiled with immunoSEQ multiplex PCR; TCRdb holds only in-frame clones, not every one. The sample carries some 200,000 clones, around 89% recorded once. This TCR derives from a woman aged 25-40 years who had recovered from COVID-19. Sequenced input: PBMCs or T cells enriched from blood (not recorded which). The V call is TRBV4-3, the J call TRBJ1-6; unclear D gene. CDR3: CASSQDLNSPLHF. For the CDR3, the DNA is TGCGCCAGCAGCCAAGACCTGAATTCACCCCTCCACTTT.